Listed here are 20 T cell receptor beta chains from one sample, sequenced in a study of blood T cell repertoires in COVID-19. Generated by immunoSEQ multiplex PCR, the TCRdb table keeps only in-frame clones and is missing some. This table holds 270,000 or so clones, 75% to 95% found once. Sequencing input: PBMCs or T cells enriched from blood (not recorded which). These receptor sequences come from a middle-aged man who had been exposed to COVID-19.

This sequence joins TRBV11-3 and TRBJ2-5; TRBD2 matches at 13 bases. CDR3 size: 16 residues. V trimming: 5 bases; J trimming: 5 bases; junction bases outside the gene matches: 8. Germline V gene sequence: CDR1 SGHNT, CDR2 YENEEA. DNA for the CDR3: TGTGCCAGCAGCCCCCGAGGACTAGCGGGAGTGGAGACCCAGTACTTC. As protein: CASSPRGLAGVETQYF.

The gene calls are TRBV12-3 or TRBV12-4 and TRBJ2-3, with D unresolved. V was shortened by 4 bases and J by 2 bases, with 4 bases between the two germline ends. The CDR3 has 12 amino acids. The chain's CDR3 is CASSSYTDTQYF. In nucleotides, the CDR3 is TGTGCCAGCAGTTCCTACACAGATACGCAGTATTTT.

V gene TRBV6-5 combines with J gene TRBJ1-2; no clear D gene. The CDR3 spans 13 residues. Trimming removed 2 bases from V and 8 bases from J, with 12 bases in between. Germline V gene sequence: CDR1 MNHEY, CDR2 SVGAGI. The chain's CDR3 is CASSYGGSGGYTF. In nucleotides, the CDR3 is TGTGCCAGCAGTTACGGAGGGTCGGGAGGCTACACCTTC.

The V call is TRBV7-9, the J call TRBJ1-4, with 7 nucleotides matching TRBD1. V lost 4 bases and J lost 4; bases outside the gene matches: 3. CDR3 length equals 14 residues. Germline lookup yields CDR1 SEHNR and CDR2 FQNEAQ (reference sequence). DNA of the CDR3: TGTGCCAGCAGCTCGACAGGGTATAATGAAAAACTGTTTTTT. Translating gives CASSSTGYNEKLFF.

The chain is built from TRBV11-2 and TRBJ2-7; D possibly corresponds to TRBD1 (5 bases). This CDR3 has 13 amino acids. Germline V gives CDR1 SGHAT, CDR2 FQNNGV. Trimming left V 4 bases short and J 3 bases short, with 10 bases between. Written as DNA, the CDR3 is TGTGCCAGCAGCTCCGGACAAGGCTACGAGCAGTACTTC. It specifies CASSSGQGYEQYF.

This clone was recorded once. The rearrangement uses TRBV9 and TRBJ2-1; the match to TRBD2 covers 8 bases. CDR3 length equals 17 residues. Looked up from germline, CDR1 is SGDLS and CDR2 is YYNGEE. V trimming: 5 bases; J trimming: 8 bases; junction bases outside the gene matches: 18. The chain's CDR3 is CASSLSGSPFVGDEQFF. The CDR3 DNA is TGTGCCAGCAGTTTGAGCGGGAGCCCCTTCGTTGGGGATGAGCAGTTCTTC.

The rearrangement links TRBV24-1 to TRBJ2-2, with TRBD2 identical over 8 bases. The J segment lost 6 bases and the V segment lost 5 bases, leaving 7 bases of the junction unmatched. This CDR3 region has 15 residues. Germline V lookup: CDR1 KGHDR, CDR2 SFDVKD. The CDR3, as DNA: TGTGCCACCAGTGTTAGCGGGACGACAGCCGGGGAGCTGTTTTTT. It yields the protein CATSVSGTTAGELFF.

The chain joins TRBV29-1 to TRBJ1-2, with unresolved D. The CDR3 spans 12 residues. The V gene's germline CDR1 is SQVTM and CDR2 ANQGSEA. Trimming stripped 7 bases from V and 6 bases from J, with 15 bases between. Written as DNA, the CDR3 is TGCAGCGGGGAGGTAGGGATCAATGGCTACACCTTC. It yields the protein CSGEVGINGYTF.

The chain employs TRBV10-3 and TRBJ2-1; 10 bases are shared with TRBD2. Germline V gene sequence: CDR1 ENHRY, CDR2 SYGVKD. The J segment lost 6 bases and the V segment lost 5 bases, leaving 1 base of the junction unmatched. This CDR3 is 13 amino acids long. The CDR3 nucleotides are TGTGCCATCAGTCCTAGCGGGAGCAATGAGCAGTTCTTC. Protein: CAISPSGSNEQFF.

J is TRBJ1-1 and V is TRBV18; 8 nucleotides align to TRBD1. This CDR3 region has 16 residues. CDR1 and CDR2 from the germline V gene are KGHSH and LQKENI. The junction had 10 bases not matched to a gene; V was cut back by 3 bases and J by 4 bases. The CDR3 DNA follows: TGTGCCAGCTCACCGGCATTCGACAGGGGTCGCACTGAAGCTTTCTTT. Translating it yields CASSPAFDRGRTEAFF. Filled out from reference TRBV18 and TRBJ1-1, the complete variable domain reads NAGVMQNPRHLVRRRGQEARLRCSPMKGHSHVYWYRQLPEEGLKFMVYLQKENIIDESGMPKERFSAEFPKEGPSILRIQQVVRGDSAAYFCASSPAFDRGRTEAFFGQGTRLTVV.

The chain links TRBV27 to TRBJ2-7; 9 bases map to TRBD1. CDR1 MNHEY and CDR2 SMNVEV come from the germline V gene (reference sequence). The J segment lost 7 bases and the V segment lost 5 bases, leaving 9 bases of the junction unmatched. The CDR3 is 14 residues long. CDR3 sequence (DNA): TGTGCCAGCAGTAGCTACAGGGGGCGCGGAGAGCAGTACTTC. Residues: CASSSYRGRGEQYF.

CDR3 loop: CSASDGRPYNEQFF. The DNA of the CDR3 is TGCAGTGCTAGTGACGGGAGGCCCTACAATGAGCAGTTCTTC. V and J are TRBV20-1 and TRBJ2-1; TRBD2 matches at 7 bases. The CDR3 spans 14 residues. From germline, CDR1 is DFQATT and CDR2 SNEGSKA (reference sequence). Losses at the gene ends were 3 bases for V and 2 bases for J; bases not matched to a gene: 4.

The rearrangement links TRBV5-4 to TRBJ1-6, with a possible D match to TRBD1 (6 bases). V was cut by 4 bases and J by 5 bases, with 13 bases left in between. The length of the CDR3 is 15 residues. The V gene's germline CDR1 is SGHNT and CDR2 YYREEE (reference sequence). The CDR3 DNA reads TGTGCCAGCAGCACCTCCGGGACACATAATTCACCCCTCCACTTT. This encodes CASSTSGTHNSPLHF.

The gene calls are TRBV4-1 and TRBJ2-1; 10 nucleotides align to TRBD2. From germline, CDR1 is MGHRA and CDR2 YSYEKL. This CDR3 is 15 amino acids long. The junction had 1 base not matched to a gene; V was cut back by 4 bases and J by 1 base. In DNA, the CDR3 is TGCGCCAGCAGCCTAGCGGGGGGATCCTACAATGAGCAGTTCTTC. This gives the protein CASSLAGGSYNEQFF.

This sequence joins TRBV28 and TRBJ1-2, with D tentatively TRBD1 (6 bases). V lost 6 bases, J lost 6 bases, and 17 bases lay in between. The CDR3 length is 14 residues. The V gene's germline CDR1 is MDHEN and CDR2 SYDVKM. CDR3 sequence reads: CASRTGWVSNGYTF. The CDR3 DNA is TGTGCCAGCAGAACAGGGTGGGTTTCGAATGGCTACACCTTC.

V usage is TRBV30 and J usage is TRBJ1-2; no clear D. V gave up 3 bases and J gave up 6 bases, with 17 bases separating them. The CDR3 contains 14 residues. Germline V gene data show CDR1 as GTSNPN and CDR2 as SVGIG (reference sequence). Written as DNA, the CDR3 is TGTGCCTGGAGCCCATTCCTAGGGAGTCATGGCTACACCTTC. This translates into CAWSPFLGSHGYTF. Variable domain in full (rest from reference TRBV30 and TRBJ1-2): SQTIHQWPATLVQPVGSPLSLECTVEGTSNPNLYWYRQAAGRGLQLLFYSVGIGQISSEVPQNLSASRPQDRQFILSSKKLLLSDSGFYLCAWSPFLGSHGYTFGSGTRLTVV.

The chain couples TRBV9 to TRBJ2-1, with 8 nucleotides matching TRBD2. J lost 4 bases, V lost 4 bases, and 13 bases had no gene match. This CDR3 has 17 residues. Looked up from germline, CDR1 is SGDLS and CDR2 is YYNGEE. CDR3 in amino acids: CASSSFPSGLKYNEQFF. CDR3 sequence (DNA): TGTGCCAGCAGCTCCTTTCCTAGCGGGTTAAAGTACAATGAGCAGTTCTTC.

The rearrangement uses TRBV7-8 and TRBJ2-3; a weak D match, TRBD2 (6 bases). This CDR3 contains 14 residues. The V end was cut by 1 base, the J end by 3 bases, with 8 bases between. CDR1 is SGHVS, CDR2 FQNEAQ, per germline. The CDR3 nucleotides read TGTGCCAGCAGCTTAGTGGCGGGGACAGATACGCAGTATTTT. It encodes CASSLVAGTDTQYF.

This chain joins TRBV5-1 and TRBJ2-5; D is perhaps TRBD2 (6 bases). Trimming removed 0 bases from V and 4 bases from J, with 10 bases in between. The CDR3 length is 14 residues. Germline loops: CDR1 SGHRS, CDR2 YFSETQ. In nucleotides, the CDR3 is TGCGCCAGCAGCTTGGCGGGGGAAGGAGAGACCCAGTACTTC. This codes for CASSLAGEGETQYF.

This clone was counted a single time. This chain connects TRBV18 to TRBJ2-5, with 9 bases lining up with TRBD2. The length of the CDR3 is 14 residues. Unmatched junction bases numbered 9, after V lost 6 bases and J lost 7 bases. Germline V gene data show CDR1 as KGHSH and CDR2 as LQKENI. CDR3: CASSLTSGKGTQYF. The CDR3 DNA reads TGTGCCAGCTCTCTGACTAGCGGAAAAGGGACCCAGTACTTC.